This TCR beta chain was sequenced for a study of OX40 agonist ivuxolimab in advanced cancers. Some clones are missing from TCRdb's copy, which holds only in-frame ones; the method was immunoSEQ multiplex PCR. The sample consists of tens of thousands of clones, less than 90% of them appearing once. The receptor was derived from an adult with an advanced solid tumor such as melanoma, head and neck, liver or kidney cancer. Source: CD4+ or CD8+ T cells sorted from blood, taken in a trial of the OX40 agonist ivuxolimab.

CDR3 sequence: CASSSGGSYNEQFF. DNA of the CDR3: TGTGCCAGCAGTTCCGGGGGGTCCTACAATGAGCAGTTCTTC. V and J are TRBV28 and TRBJ2-1, with TRBD2 matching over 7 bases. Germline V lookup: CDR1 MDHEN, CDR2 SYDVKM. CDR3 size: 14 residues. The ends lost 4 bases at V and 1 base at J; junction bases unmatched: 1.